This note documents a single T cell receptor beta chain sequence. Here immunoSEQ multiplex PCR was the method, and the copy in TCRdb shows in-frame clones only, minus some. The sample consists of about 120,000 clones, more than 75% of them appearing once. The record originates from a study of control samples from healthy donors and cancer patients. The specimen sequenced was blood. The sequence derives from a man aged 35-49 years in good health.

DNA of the CDR3: TGTGCCAGCAGGCCTCCCACTAGCGGGGGGGCTGGTGAGCAGTTCTTC. It translates to CASRPPTSGGAGEQFF. V and J are TRBV7-9 and TRBJ2-1; 13 bases match TRBD2. The V gene's germline CDR1 is SEHNR and CDR2 FQNEAQ (reference sequence). The V segment lost 6 bases and the J segment 9 bases; nucleotides outside the gene matches: 11. The CDR3 loop spans 16 amino acids.